This record concerns one T cell receptor beta chain sequence. Its antigen is currently not known. No base quality values were provided; no much bigger clone lies one nucleotide off. TCRdb shows the sequencer as Illumina NovaSeq 6000. cDNA libraries for TCRalpha and TCRbeta were prepared by 5'RACE using constant-segment primers, with sample barcodes and unique molecular identifiers added. RNA was extracted from every sample with Trizol reagent. Amplification of the libraries took two PCR steps, and the second step added a second sample barcode plus Illumina TruSeq adapters. Libraries were sequenced on an Illumina NovaSeq with 2 x 150 bp paired-end reads. In the authors' own workflow: Demultiplexing of reads and collapsing into UMI-guided consensus sequences were performed with migec v1.2.7. Using mixcr v2.1.11, UMI consensuses were aligned to TRA and TRB V and J templates and then assembled into clonotypes. Expanded or contracted clonotypes were those called significant by both edgeR and NoisET, with noise models trained on biological replicates. For edgeR calls, a false discovery rate-adjusted p below 0.01 and a log2 fold-change threshold of 1 were applied. As an exploratory analysis of dynamics, max-normalized trajectories of the 1000 most abundant clonotypes were examined with PCA combined with hierarchical clustering. The CD4 or CD8 phenotype of responding clones was assigned using the separately sequenced CD4+ and CD8+ repertoires. The public reads were reanalyzed by TCRdb: fastp trimming at Q25, MiXCR alignment, in-frame beta chains only. Each entry merges the rows of one CDR3 protein and shows their most common DNA and genes. TCRdb's processing, not the study's, gives the V and J calls here. Recorded for this sample are approximately 400,000 distinct CDR3 sequences; 24% of them occurred a single time. Together, the top ten hold 7.5% to 10% of the sample.

PBMCs were isolated by Ficoll-Paque density gradient centrifugation. This specimen comes from a study of T-cell memory formation after mild COVID-19 (dated by TCRdb to the early 2020s). For context, the study as a whole: Most TCR sequence clusters were specific to one of the two donors. In a couple of donors, T-cell clones that expanded and contracted after mild COVID-19 were followed by sequencing TCRalpha and TCRbeta repertoires longitudinally. Two young, previously healthy adult volunteers, one female and one male, were included in the cohort. Here is what the overall study found, with its caveats: Contracting CD4+ clones turned up mainly in the CM and EM memory subsets, whereas EMRA was where CD8+ clones were enriched. The study covered only a couple of mild cases, and larger cohorts including severe cases with pre-infection samples were considered necessary. Some responding clones were detected in pre-infection memory, which suggested that pre-existing cross-reactive memory T cells had joined the SARS-CoV-2 response. Balanced CD4/CD8 phenotypes were observed for clones contracting from day 15 to 85, whereas a bias towards CD4+ was observed for a second wave of clones expanding from day 15 to 37. SARS-CoV-2 specificity of the second-wave clones peaking on day 37 was not confirmed.

The CDR3 numbers 16 residues from cysteine through phenylalanine. This entry keeps only the CDR3 DNA: 48 bases, framed from base 1. Taken from the germline V gene, the CDR1 and CDR2 loops are MGHRA and YSYEKL. For this chain, trimming is 3 bases at the V end and 6 bases at the J end, and the number of junction bases without a gene match is 9. This receptor was identified in an adult woman who had mild COVID-19 (a few samples of this study predate the infection). The sample titles of this study are shuffled in the database, so cell type and time point are left out; the donor was told from shared clones. Recombination joined TRBV4-1 with TRBJ1-4, with TRBD1 matching 8 junction bases. The sample was PBMCs or a T cell subset sorted from them (not recorded which). The CDR3 amino acid sequence is: CASSQERTGSHEKLFF. The DNA sequence reads TGCGCCAGCAGCCAGGAACGGACAGGGTCCCATGAAAAACTGTTTTTT.